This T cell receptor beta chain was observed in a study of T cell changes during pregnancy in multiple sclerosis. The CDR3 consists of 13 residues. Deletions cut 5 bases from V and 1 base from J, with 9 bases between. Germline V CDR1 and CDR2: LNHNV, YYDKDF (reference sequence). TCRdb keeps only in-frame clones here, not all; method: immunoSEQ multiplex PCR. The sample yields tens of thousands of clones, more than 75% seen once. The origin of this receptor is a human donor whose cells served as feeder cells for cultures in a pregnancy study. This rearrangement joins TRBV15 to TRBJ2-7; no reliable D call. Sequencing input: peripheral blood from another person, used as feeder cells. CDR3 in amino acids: CATSRPPSYEQYF. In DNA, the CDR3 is TGTGCCACCAGCCGCCCGCCTTCCTACGAGCAGTACTTC.